This is a list of T cell receptor beta chains from one sample in a study of T cell responses to AZD1222 COVID-19 vaccine. Data came from immunoSEQ multiplex PCR; TCRdb stores just in-frame clones and leaves some out. The sample lists some 150,000 clones, 90% to 95% occurring once. The sequencing used peripheral blood, collected on day 0 of AZD1222 vaccination. These receptors originate from an adult in good health. Each CDR3 is given with its conserved first and last residue. D genes are given only for firm matches. Clone size is stated in some rows and not others, as once, few, many or a class when expanded.

d_call: TRBD2
clone_size: few
j_call: TRBJ2-1
v_call: TRBV4-2
cdr3_nt: TGTGCCAGCAGCCAACTAGCGGGGAACAATGAGCAGTTCTTC
cdr3_aa: CASSQLAGNNEQFF

d_call: TRBD2
clone_size: once
j_call: TRBJ2-7
v_call: TRBV5-6
cdr3_nt: TGTGCCAGCAGCTTGGCCCCGACTAGCGGGAGTTTCGAGCAGTACTTC
cdr3_aa: CASSLAPTSGSFEQYF

d_call: .
clone_size: .
j_call: TRBJ2-1
v_call: TRBV7-9
cdr3_nt: TGTGCCAGCAGCCTTACACCGAGCTCCTACAATGAGCAGTTCTTC
cdr3_aa: CASSLTPSSYNEQFF

d_call: TRBD2
clone_size: .
j_call: TRBJ2-7
v_call: TRBV5-4
cdr3_nt: TGTGCCAGCAGCTTGGGGCTAGCGGTTTCCACCGAGCAGTACTTC
cdr3_aa: CASSLGLAVSTEQYF

d_call: .
clone_size: .
j_call: TRBJ2-6
v_call: TRBV6-2/TRBV6-3
cdr3_nt: TGTGCCAGCAGTTCAAACTCTGGGGCCAACGTCCTGACTTTC
cdr3_aa: CASSSNSGANVLTF

d_call: .
clone_size: .
j_call: TRBJ1-1
v_call: TRBV7-9
cdr3_nt: TGTGCCAGCAGCTTTAACAGGGTTGGAACTGAAGCTTTCTTT
cdr3_aa: CASSFNRVGTEAFF

d_call: TRBD1
clone_size: .
j_call: TRBJ1-2
v_call: TRBV4-3
cdr3_nt: TGCGCCAGCAGCCAAGATCTTGGAGGGGGCGTCTCTGGCTACACCTTC
cdr3_aa: CASSQDLGGGVSGYTF

d_call: .
clone_size: .
j_call: TRBJ2-3
v_call: TRBV27
cdr3_nt: TGTGCCAGCAGTCTCGACGAAGATACGCAGTATTTT
cdr3_aa: CASSLDEDTQYF

d_call: .
clone_size: .
j_call: TRBJ2-3
v_call: TRBV18
cdr3_nt: TGTGCCAGCTCGCCAGGGGCAGATACGCAGTATTTT
cdr3_aa: CASSPGADTQYF

d_call: .
clone_size: .
j_call: TRBJ1-3
v_call: TRBV7-2
cdr3_nt: TGTGCCAGCAGCCCGGCCTTCGGGGCAGGTGCTGGAAACACCATATATTTT
cdr3_aa: CASSPAFGAGAGNTIYF

d_call: .
clone_size: .
j_call: TRBJ2-4
v_call: TRBV28
cdr3_nt: TGTGCCAGCAGTTTATGGGATATGGCCAAAAACATTCAGTACTTC
cdr3_aa: CASSLWDMAKNIQYF

d_call: .
clone_size: .
j_call: TRBJ2-2
v_call: TRBV7-3
cdr3_nt: TGTGCCAGCAGCTTACTTCCTGCCTACACCGGGGAGCTGTTTTTT
cdr3_aa: CASSLLPAYTGELFF

d_call: .
clone_size: .
j_call: TRBJ2-1
v_call: TRBV11-2
cdr3_nt: TGTGCCAGCAGCTTAGATACAGCTTACAATGAGCAGTTCTTC
cdr3_aa: CASSLDTAYNEQFF

d_call: .
clone_size: .
j_call: TRBJ1-1
v_call: TRBV12-3/TRBV12-4
cdr3_nt: TGTGCCAGCACTCAGTCGGGGGGTACTGAAGCTTTCTTT
cdr3_aa: CASTQSGGTEAFF

d_call: .
clone_size: .
j_call: TRBJ1-4
v_call: TRBV15
cdr3_nt: TGTGCCACCAGCAGAGATCGGGGGGGACCTAGAAAACTGTTTTTT
cdr3_aa: CATSRDRGGPRKLFF